A single sample is the source of the 15 T cell receptor beta chains below, sequenced in a study of STAT5B mutations in CD4+ large granular lymphocyte leukemia. TCRdb's copy holds only in-frame clones and misses some; the assay was immunoSEQ multiplex PCR. The sample includes about 38,000 clones, roughly 85% of them seen just once. The sequenced sample was CD4+ T cells from blood buffy coats. The receptor set was obtained from a human donor in good health.

CDR3 loop: CASSPGTGPEKLFF. CDR3 nucleotide sequence: TGTGCCAGCAGTCCCGGGACAGGCCCTGAAAAACTGTTTTTT. This rearrangement joins TRBV6-6 to TRBJ1-4; 8 bases line up with TRBD1. The CDR3 consists of 14 residues. J was trimmed by 7 bases and V by 5 bases; bases with no gene match: 6. CDR1 is MNHNY and CDR2 is SVGAGI in the germline V gene (reference sequence).

In this sample, this clone turned up once. The V gene is TRBV5-6, the J gene TRBJ1-6; D unresolved. The CDR3 contains 14 residues. Trimming cost V 1 base and J 2 bases, with 4 bases left between them. Germline lookup yields CDR1 SGHDT and CDR2 YYEEEE. CDR3 loop: CASSLRTYNSPLHF. CDR3 nucleotide sequence: TGTGCCAGCAGCTTGCGAACCTATAATTCACCCCTCCACTTT.

The CDR3 bases are TGTGCCAGCAGTTGGAACAATGAGCAGTTCTTC. It yields the protein CASSWNNEQFF. The chain has TRBV6-5 and TRBJ2-1; D unclear. Germline assignment: CDR1 MNHEY and CDR2 SVGAGI. Trimming took off 4 bases at V and 5 bases at J, with 3 bases between the two ends. The length of the CDR3 is 11 residues.

This chain connects TRBV5-1 to TRBJ1-3, with D possibly TRBD1 on 6 matching bases. The V end was cut by 0 bases, the J end by 2 bases, with 18 bases between. Germline V gene lookup returns CDR1 SGHRS and CDR2 YFSETQ. The CDR3 spans 18 residues. The CDR3 reads CASSLGQVGWVAGNTIYF. In DNA form, the CDR3 reads TGCGCCAGCAGCTTGGGACAGGTTGGATGGGTAGCTGGAAACACCATATATTTT.

The chain links TRBV14 to TRBJ2-3; D ambiguous. Germline-derived CDR1 and CDR2 are SGHDN and FVKESK. This CDR3 region has 15 residues. Trimming removed 1 base at V and 2 bases at J, with 10 bases between. CDR3 DNA sequence: TGTGCCAGCAGCCAAGCCGGGTTCGCCACAGATACGCAGTATTTT. Translated, it gives CASSQAGFATDTQYF.

The rearrangement joins TRBV2 to TRBJ1-4, with D perhaps matching TRBD1 (5 bases). The germline gives CDR1 SNHLY, CDR2 FYNNEI. Trimming pared 6 bases from V and 4 bases from J, leaving 15 bases between. The CDR3 sequence is 15 residues long. The CDR3 region has the DNA TGTGCCAGCAGACTCCGGGACGGCCGTAATGAAAAACTGTTTTTT. Translation gives CASRLRDGRNEKLFF.

The gene calls are TRBV29-1 and TRBJ1-2, with 9 nucleotides matching TRBD1. The CDR3 is 12 amino acids. The J segment lost 3 bases and the V segment lost 6 bases, leaving 2 bases of the junction unmatched. Germline V CDR1 and CDR2: SQVTM, ANQGSEA. CDR3 protein: CSVDRGDYGYTF. The CDR3 DNA reads TGCAGCGTCGACAGGGGGGACTATGGCTACACCTTC.

V usage is TRBV2 and J usage is TRBJ2-7; 7 nucleotides line up with TRBD2. Germline V gives CDR1 SNHLY, CDR2 FYNNEI. The CDR3 spans 14 residues. Germline trimming cut 6 bases from V and 5 bases from J; bases unmatched to any gene: 10. CDR3 region: CASREGGGSNEQYF. The CDR3 DNA is TGTGCCAGCAGAGAGGGCGGGGGATCTAACGAGCAGTACTTC.

This clone was seen more than once but under ten times. CDR3 amino acids: CASSQDRGALTGELFF. DNA for the CDR3: TGCGCCAGCAGCCAAGACCGCGGGGCCCTCACCGGGGAGCTGTTTTTT. The V and J genes are TRBV4-3 and TRBJ2-2; the D gene is possibly TRBD2 (6 bases). The CDR3 contains 16 residues. Germline lookup yields CDR1 LGHNA and CDR2 YSLEER. Trimming left V 0 bases short and J 4 bases short, with 12 bases between.

This clone was seen a handful of times. V and J are TRBV19 and TRBJ2-5; 11 bases line up with TRBD2. Germline CDR1 and CDR2: LNHDA and SQIVND (reference sequence). The ends lost 11 bases at V and 2 bases at J; junction bases unmatched: 7. CDR3 length: 14 residues. CDR3 bases: TGTGCCGGCCCTAGCGGGAGGAGGCAAGAGACCCAGTACTTC. It encodes CAGPSGRRQETQYF.

A single count supports this clone. The V call is TRBV7-9, the J call TRBJ2-7; D is possibly TRBD1 (7 bases). Germline V gene sequence: CDR1 SEHNR, CDR2 FQNEAQ (reference sequence). Trimming took 3 bases from V and 5 from J, leaving 11 bases between them. This CDR3 has 13 residues. The CDR3 region has the DNA TGTGCCAGCAGCTTGCAGGGGGGTGACGAGCAGTACTTC. Encoded protein: CASSLQGGDEQYF.

The chain links TRBV5-4 to TRBJ1-6, with D perhaps matching TRBD1 (5 bases). The CDR3 has 18 residues. V gave up 4 bases and J gave up 5 bases, with 22 bases separating them. The V gene's germline CDR1 is SGHNT and CDR2 YYREEE (reference sequence). The CDR3, as DNA: TGTGCCAGCAGCCCCGGGGACGCTGGGGACCCAAATAATTCACCCCTCCACTTT. Encoded protein: CASSPGDAGDPNNSPLHF.

This chain links TRBV4-1 with TRBJ2-7, with 8 bases aligning to TRBD2. The CDR3 has 16 residues. Germline CDR1 is MGHRA and CDR2 is YSYEKL. Unmatched junction bases numbered 8, after V lost 3 bases and J lost 1 base. The CDR3 DNA reads TGCGCCAGCAGCCATATATGGACTAGCTATTCCTACGAGCAGTACTTC. It translates to CASSHIWTSYSYEQYF.

The chain is built from TRBV5-1 and TRBJ1-1, with TRBD1 identical over 7 bases. Germline lookup yields CDR1 SGHRS and CDR2 YFSETQ. With 2 bases clipped from V and 3 bases from J, the junction kept 7 bases outside the gene matches. The CDR3 has 15 amino acids. The CDR3 loop reads CASSFQGGGDTEAFF. The CDR3 nucleotides are TGCGCCAGCAGCTTCCAGGGGGGCGGAGACACTGAAGCTTTCTTT.

This chain uses TRBV11-2 with TRBJ1-1; 9 positions agree with TRBD1. Germline V lookup: CDR1 SGHAT, CDR2 FQNNGV. J lost 7 bases, V lost 3 bases, and 6 bases had no gene match. The CDR3 length is 14 residues. CDR3 sequence reads: CASSFMGQGNEAFF. CDR3 coding DNA: TGTGCCAGCAGCTTCATGGGACAGGGAAATGAAGCTTTCTTT. The full variable domain, with the rest looked up from reference TRBV11-2 and TRBJ1-1, is EAGVAQSPRYKIIEKRQSVAFWCNPISGHATLYWYQQILGQGPKLLIQFQNNGVVDDSQLPKDRFSAERLKGVDSTLKIQPAKLEDSAVYLCASSFMGQGNEAFFGQGTRLTVV.